This T cell receptor beta chain was documented in a study of T cell repertoires in aging, cancer and after chemotherapy. The template was genomic DNA from peripheral blood, not RNA. The CDR3 has 15 residues. V gave up 3 bases and J gave up 2 bases, with 12 bases separating them. Germline V lookup: CDR1 SGHTA, CDR2 FQGTGA. TRB rearrangements spanning V, D and J were amplified using mixed TRB-A/B primers. TCRdb ran MiXCR on the multiplex PCR reads and lists one entry per CDR3 protein. The top ten hold 50% to 70% of the sample, which has thousands of distinct CDR3 sequences, roughly 40% seen once. This TCR was sampled from a human donor with a solid tumor. The specimen sequenced was blood. The chain carries TRBV7-3 and TRBJ2-3; perhaps D is TRBD1 or TRBD2 (5 bases each). CDR3 nucleotides: TGTGCCAGCAGCTTTACGGGACGCCTCACAGATACGCAGTATTTT. Translated, it gives CASSFTGRLTDTQYF.